This T cell receptor beta chain emerged from a study of cytomegalovirus exposure and HLA in healthy donors. Whole-study findings and limits: Overall, around 160 TCR beta chains were annotated as cytomegalovirus-associated. The study dropped some indistinguishable V segments, TRBV6-2 and TRBV6-3 among them.

The CDR3 has 17 residues. Germline lookup yields CDR1 SGHNT and CDR2 YYREEE (reference sequence). The ends were cut back, 3 bases at V and 3 bases at J, with 20 bases in the middle. The PCR made use of 60 Vbeta and 13 Jbeta primers. Original handling: As a later analysis found, there were tens of millions of unique TCR beta chains, of which some 10 million were shared. Profiling relied on immunoSEQ multiplex PCR, and the TCRdb table lists in-frame clones only, not all of them. Clone size and the V and J calls come from that table; the DNA yielded D and trimming. The table includes 60,000 to 65,000 clones, approximately 82% detected once. This clone was counted a single time. Its antigen is still unknown.

The chain links TRBV5-4 to TRBJ2-3, with D possibly being TRBD1 (7 bases). Sequenced sample: PBMCs. The TCR comes from a woman between 35 and 50 years old in good health and CMV-seropositive. CDR3 sequence (DNA): TGTGCCAGCAGCTCCAAATTAGGAGGGGGCAGAACAGATACGCAGTATTTT. It translates to CASSSKLGGGRTDTQYF.